This TCR beta chain was documented in a study of blood T cell repertoires in COVID-19. In the study overall: Samples taken during acute and convalescent COVID-19 were collected in the United States, Italy and Spain. From T cells, B-cell-depleted T cells, or PBMCs came the material, which was cDNA or gDNA.

TCRdb's table, derived via immunoSEQ multiplex PCR, lists solely in-frame clones and lacks some. The sample carries roughly 200,000 clones, approximately 83% recorded once. There are 18 residues in the CDR3. The V segment lost 5 bases and the J segment 2 bases; nucleotides outside the gene matches: 10. The germline CDR1 and CDR2 sequences are SGHVS and FNYEAQ. The sequence came from a human donor in a cohort sampled during active COVID-19. The sample consisted of peripheral blood. The gene calls are TRBV7-6 and TRBJ2-1, with 12 bases aligning to TRBD2. The CDR3 spells CASSVLAGGQPAYNEQFF. The CDR3 DNA reads TGTGCCAGCAGCGTACTAGCGGGAGGCCAGCCCGCCTACAATGAGCAGTTCTTC.